This TCR beta chain was captured by sequencing in a study of OX40 agonist ivuxolimab in advanced cancers. Study observations and caveats: At 0.1 to 3.0 mg/kg and by week 6, CD4+ and CD8+ T cells in the blood had expanded clonally. CD8+ T cells were the subset that, on average, had more expanded clones than CD4+.

Comment on this clone: Its antigen is not known.

Clones were read by immunoSEQ multiplex PCR, and TCRdb kept only the in-frame ones, dropping some. The sample lists 57,000 or so clones; roughly 84% were seen once. Specimen: CD4+ or CD8+ T cells sorted from blood, collected in a trial of the OX40 agonist ivuxolimab. The clonotype comes from an adult with an advanced solid tumor such as melanoma, head and neck, liver or kidney cancer.

The CDR3 sequence: CASSLGTRKDGANVLTF. CDR3 in DNA: TGTGCCAGTAGTCTCGGGACTAGGAAGGATGGGGCCAACGTCCTGACTTTC. The chain is built from TRBV19 and TRBJ2-6; 8 nucleotides agree with TRBD2. Germline V gene data show CDR1 as LNHDA and CDR2 as SQIVND (reference sequence). With V trimmed by 5 bases and J by 3 bases, 9 bases remained unmatched. The CDR3 length is 17 residues.